This is a list of T cell receptor beta chains from one sample in a study of blood T cells in healthy people across ages. TCRdb recomputed calls from the 5' RACE reads with MiXCR, one row per CDR3 protein. The table has some 1.1 million distinct CDR3 sequences, 35% to 40% seen once; the top ten hold about an eighth. The specimen was blood. The source is a man in his late teens or twenties in good health. Each CDR3 is given with its conserved first and last residue. The D gene is left open where the match is weak. The size field is filled for only some rows; it gives once, few, many or a size class.

clone_size j_call d_call v_call cdr3_aa cdr3_nt
- TRBJ1-2 - TRBV20-1 CSARGRQANYGYTF TGCAGTGCTAGAGGCAGGCAAGCTAACTATGGCTACACCTTC
- TRBJ2-7 TRBD1 TRBV6-5 CASSYSTGASYEQYF TGTGCCAGCAGTTACTCGACAGGGGCCTCCTACGAGCAGTACTTC
once TRBJ2-7 TRBD1 TRBV10-3 CAISEGPDRDPYNEQYF TGTGCCATCAGTGAAGGCCCTGACAGGGATCCCTACAATGAGCAGTACTTC
- TRBJ2-1 TRBD2 TRBV6-1 CASSIQSGGLGGEQFF TGTGCCAGCAGTATACAGAGCGGGGGGTTGGGTGGTGAGCAGTTCTTC
- TRBJ1-2 - TRBV21-1 CASSKSLISYGYTF TGTGCCAGCAGCAAATCTTTGATCTCATATGGCTACACCTTC
- TRBJ1-2 - TRBV7-9 CASSFGRAPSNYGYTF TGTGCCAGCAGCTTTGGCCGGGCCCCCTCTAACTATGGCTACACCTTC
- TRBJ2-1 TRBD2 TRBV4-2 CASSQETQRGGYLYNEQFF TGTGCCAGCAGCCAAGAGACTCAGCGGGGGGGGTACCTCTACAATGAGCAGTTCTTC
- TRBJ2-3 TRBD1 TRBV4-1 CASSQTRGTGITDTQYF TGCGCCAGCAGCCAGACGCGGGGGACAGGGATCACAGATACGCAGTATTTT
- TRBJ2-7 - TRBV30 CAWSGERGNYEQYF TGTGCCTGGAGTGGGGAGAGAGGGAACTACGAGCAGTACTTC
once TRBJ2-1 - TRBV27 CASSRTATYEQFF TGTGCCAGCAGCCGGACAGCAACCTACGAGCAGTTCTTC
- TRBJ2-1 - TRBV9 CASSGAEGGNNEQFF TGTGCCAGCAGCGGAGCTGAGGGTGGGAACAATGAGCAGTTCTTC
- TRBJ2-3 - TRBV7-8 CASSPEGYSLDTQYF TGTGCCAGCAGCCCAGAGGGCTACTCCTTGGATACGCAGTATTTT
few TRBJ2-4 - TRBV7-9 CASRESSRRNIQYF TGTGCCAGCCGCGAATCGTCCAGGAGAAACATTCAGTACTTC
- TRBJ1-1 TRBD1 TRBV7-2 CASSQKQGRTEAFF TGTGCCAGCAGCCAGAAACAGGGGAGGACTGAAGCTTTCTTT
few TRBJ2-5 TRBD2 TRBV20-1 CSANGASGVQETQYF TGCAGTGCAAACGGCGCTAGCGGGGTCCAAGAGACCCAGTACTTC
- TRBJ1-1 - TRBV20-1 CSALQGLEAFF TGCAGTGCTTTACAGGGCCTTGAAGCTTTCTTT
- TRBJ2-1 - TRBV10-3 CAISEQQQETQFF TGTGCCATCAGTGAACAGCAACAAGAGACCCAGTTCTTC
- TRBJ2-7 - TRBV7-9 CASSLGPPNSNEQYF TGTGCCAGCAGCCTAGGACCTCCCAACTCCAACGAGCAGTACTTC
- TRBJ1-2 - TRBV20-1 CSTIQASGNYGYTF TGCAGTACCATTCAGGCATCGGGCAACTATGGCTACACCTTC
- TRBJ2-1 TRBD1 TRBV6-2/TRBV6-3 CASRRQGTYNEQFF TGTGCCAGCAGGAGACAGGGGACGTACAATGAGCAGTTCTTC
once TRBJ2-5 - TRBV12-5 CASGSLPGQETQYF TGTGCTAGTGGTTCCCTCCCCGGACAAGAGACCCAGTACTTC
few TRBJ2-1 - TRBV10-3 CAIRASSYNEQFF TGTGCCATCAGAGCCAGCTCCTACAATGAGCAGTTCTTC
- TRBJ1-1 TRBD1 TRBV20-1 CSAGTGGKSVAFF TGCAGTGCGGGGACAGGGGGCAAGAGTGTAGCTTTCTTT
- TRBJ1-2 TRBD1 TRBV4-3 CASSQDVMGQGAYYGYTF TGCGCCAGCAGCCAAGACGTAATGGGACAGGGGGCCTACTATGGCTACACCTTC
many TRBJ1-4 TRBD1 TRBV4-1 CASSQTTGGTANEKLFF TGCGCCAGCAGCCAAACCACAGGGGGCACAGCTAATGAAAAACTGTTTTTT
- TRBJ1-2 TRBD1 TRBV27 CASSLMGQRRYTF TGTGCCAGCAGTTTAATGGGACAGAGGCGCTACACCTTC
few TRBJ2-1 - TRBV27 CASSSRHNEQFF TGTGCCAGCAGTTCCAGGCACAATGAGCAGTTCTTC
- TRBJ2-3 - TRBV28 CASSFSGISTDTQYF TGTGCCAGCAGTTTTAGCGGTATAAGCACAGATACGCAGTATTTT
few TRBJ2-7 - TRBV20-1 CSANGGSSYNEQYF TGCAGTGCTAATGGGGGGAGCTCCTACAATGAGCAGTACTTC
few TRBJ2-1 - TRBV14 CASSQDKGSKTNEQFF TGTGCCAGCAGCCAAGACAAGGGGAGCAAGACCAATGAGCAGTTCTTC
- TRBJ2-1 - TRBV28 CASSPRGSYPYNEQFF TGTGCCAGCAGTCCGAGGGGGAGTTACCCCTACAATGAGCAGTTCTTC
- TRBJ2-1 - TRBV2 CASSRDKVSNEQFF TGTGCCAGCAGTCGGGACAAAGTTTCCAATGAGCAGTTCTTC
- TRBJ2-3 - TRBV30 CAWSKDGASDTQYF TGTGCCTGGAGTAAGGACGGGGCCTCAGATACGCAGTATTTT
- TRBJ2-1 - TRBV12-5 CASDDAGAYNEQFF TGTGCTAGTGACGACGCGGGGGCTTACAATGAGCAGTTCTTC
- TRBJ1-2 - TRBV25-1 CASSDTRGNYGYTF TGTGCCAGCAGTGACACCCGGGGAAACTATGGCTACACCTTC
few TRBJ1-2 - TRBV5-1 CASSLFLALSPLYGYTF TGCGCCAGCAGCTTGTTCCTAGCTCTGAGCCCTCTCTATGGCTACACCTTC
- TRBJ2-3 - TRBV9 CASSVAGATDTQYF TGTGCCAGCAGCGTAGCGGGGGCCACAGATACGCAGTATTTT
once TRBJ2-2 TRBD1 TRBV6-5 CASRSRGQVGELFF TGTGCCAGCAGGAGCAGGGGGCAGGTCGGGGAGCTGTTTTTT
- TRBJ1-1 - TRBV27 CASSPGLLTEAFF TGTGCCAGCAGTCCGGGACTCCTCACTGAAGCTTTCTTT
few TRBJ1-1 TRBD1 TRBV11-1 CASSLAGGTNLNTEAFF TGTGCCAGCAGCTTAGCAGGGGGCACAAATCTGAACACTGAAGCTTTCTTT
few TRBJ2-3 TRBD2 TRBV20-1 CSARDSGGPYTQYF TGCAGTGCTAGAGATAGCGGGGGGCCCTATACGCAGTATTTT
- TRBJ2-2 - TRBV2 CASKGDWANTGELFF TGTGCCAGCAAAGGTGATTGGGCGAACACCGGGGAGCTGTTTTTT
- TRBJ2-2 - TRBV19 CASERRGDTGELFF TGTGCCAGCGAACGCAGGGGGGACACCGGGGAGCTGTTTTTT
- TRBJ1-5 - TRBV7-2 CANSLASTAYSNQPQHF TGTGCCAACAGCTTAGCGTCGACAGCATATAGCAATCAGCCCCAGCATTTT
- TRBJ1-1 - TRBV27 CASGLNWAGTNTEAFF TGTGCCAGCGGTTTAAATTGGGCCGGGACGAACACTGAAGCTTTCTTT
few TRBJ2-5 TRBD1 TRBV20-1 CSARDPTGDLETQYF TGCAGTGCTAGAGATCCCACAGGGGATCTAGAGACCCAGTACTTC
- TRBJ1-1 - TRBV20-1 CSARKRGGSEAFF TGCAGTGCTAGGAAGAGGGGGGGGTCTGAAGCTTTCTTT
- TRBJ1-2 - TRBV6-5 CAGNQDHRGNYGYTF TGTGCCGGCAACCAGGACCACCGGGGGAACTATGGTTACACCTTC
few TRBJ2-1 TRBD2 TRBV20-1 CSARPAGGRNEQFF TGCAGTGCTAGGCCAGCGGGGGGGCGTAATGAGCAGTTCTTC
few TRBJ1-6 - TRBV5-1 CASSLEVPNSPLHF TGCGCCAGCAGCTTGGAAGTGCCTAATTCACCCCTCCACTTT
many TRBJ2-3 TRBD1 TRBV12-3/TRBV12-4 CASSQRQGPTDTQYF TGTGCCAGCAGCCAGAGACAGGGTCCCACAGATACGCAGTATTTT
- TRBJ2-3 - TRBV5-1 CASSLQPRGSGDTQYF TGCGCCAGCAGCTTACAACCCAGGGGTTCGGGAGATACGCAGTATTTT
- TRBJ2-5 - TRBV4-2 CASSQEDGLKRFQETQYF TGTGCCAGCAGCCAAGAGGACGGACTGAAGCGGTTTCAAGAGACCCAGTACTTC
few TRBJ2-3 TRBD2 TRBV20-1 CSALIAGGQVDTQYF TGCAGTGCCTTAATTGCGGGGGGCCAGGTAGATACGCAGTATTTT